This TCR beta chain was obtained from a study of cytomegalovirus exposure and HLA in healthy donors. The protocol was immunoSEQ multiplex PCR, while the TCRdb copy is restricted to in-frame clones and leaves out a portion. This table holds about 170,000 clones, about 96% found once. Sample: PBMCs. The receptor was derived from a woman between 18 and 29 years old in good health and CMV-seronegative.

The CDR3 DNA reads TGTGCCACCGACAAGGCGCTACAAGAGACCCAGTACTTC. Its protein is CATDKALQETQYF. V and J are TRBV7-9 and TRBJ2-5, with D hard to call. The CDR3 runs to 13 residues. CDR1 is SEHNR and CDR2 is FQNEAQ in the germline V gene (reference sequence). V was shortened by 10 bases and J by 2 bases, with 14 bases between the two germline ends.